Below are 18 T cell receptor beta chains sequenced from a single sample in a study of identical twins. MiXCR, run by TCRdb on the 5' RACE reads, gives a single entry per CDR3 protein. The table has roughly 690,000 distinct CDR3 sequences, approximately 22% seen once. This sample was also put to use in a study of T cells expressing NK-cell markers.

Specimen: PBMCs. All receptors derive from a woman aged 18-30 years in good health.

This clonotype was detected many times. This sequence joins TRBV6-2 or TRBV6-3 and TRBJ1-1, with unresolved D. The CDR3 length is 11 residues. V was shortened by 2 bases and J by 3 bases, with 1 base between the two germline ends. Germline CDR1 MNHEY, CDR2 SVGEGT. DNA for the CDR3: TGTGCCAGCAGTTACCACACTGAAGCTTTCTTT. This sequence encodes CASSYHTEAFF.

A few counts support this clonotype. The genes are TRBV12-3 or TRBV12-4 and TRBJ2-3, with D unresolved. The CDR3 spans 15 residues. Trimming pared 6 bases from V and 0 bases from J, leaving 13 bases between. CDR3 sequence (DNA): TGTGCCAGCAGCCTAGACCACCTTAGCACAGATACGCAGTATTTT. Its protein product is CASSLDHLSTDTQYF.

This clonotype showed up just a few times. The V gene is TRBV6-1, the J gene TRBJ2-7, with D possibly TRBD2 on 6 matching bases. Looked up from germline, CDR1 is MNHNS and CDR2 is SASEGT. Trimming took 10 bases from V and 0 from J, leaving 16 bases between them. This CDR3 is 14 amino acids long. CDR3 sequence (DNA): TGTGCCATCACGGTCGGGAGTTTCTCCTACGAGCAGTACTTC. Amino acids: CAITVGSFSYEQYF.

The gene calls are TRBV24-1 and TRBJ2-1; 8 nucleotides agree with TRBD1. The CDR3 contains 16 residues. Germline V lookup: CDR1 KGHDR, CDR2 SFDVKD. V dropped 2 bases and J dropped 2; count of bases not matched to a gene: 4. Written as DNA, the CDR3 is TGTGCCACCAGTGATTCGTACAGGGGGGCCTACAATGAGCAGTTCTTC. Translated: CATSDSYRGAYNEQFF.

This clonotype was seen at least ten times. The rearrangement links TRBV6-5 to TRBJ1-3; D unresolved. CDR1 is MNHEY, CDR2 SVGAGI, per germline. This CDR3 spans 14 amino acids. Between the trimmed V and J ends, which lost 4 bases and 0 bases, there was a span of 7 bases. The CDR3 is CASSSPNSGNTIYF. DNA of the CDR3: TGTGCCAGCAGTTCCCCGAACTCTGGAAACACCATATATTTT.

Many counts were recorded for this clonotype. The chain carries TRBV12-3 or TRBV12-4 and TRBJ2-5; the D gene is possibly TRBD1 (6 bases). The CDR3 covers 16 residues. With 1 base removed from V and 5 bases from J, the gap between germline ends came to 17 bases. The CDR3 DNA follows: TGTGCCAGCAGTTTAGAATGGGGGCGTGGGCTGGAGACCCAGTACTTC. Its translation: CASSLEWGRGLETQYF.

This clonotype occurred many times. This chain links TRBV5-1 with TRBJ2-5; TRBD2 is a possible D gene (5 bases). CDR1 and CDR2 from the germline V gene are SGHRS and YFSETQ. The CDR3 is 13 residues long. Deletions cut 3 bases from V and 1 base from J, with 7 bases between. CDR3 sequence: CASSSGFQETQYF. CDR3 coding DNA: TGCGCCAGCAGCTCGGGATTCCAAGAGACCCAGTACTTC. Supplemented by reference TRBV5-1 and TRBJ2-5, the full variable domain reads KAGVTQTPRYLIKTRGQQVTLSCSPISGHRSVSWYQQTPGQGLQFLFEYFSETQRNKGNFPGRFSGRQFSNSRSEMNVSTLELGDSALYLCASSSGFQETQYFGPGTRLLVL.

The chain recombines TRBV7-2 with TRBJ2-5, with 8 bases matching TRBD2. CDR3 length equals 16 residues. Germline CDR1 and CDR2: SGHTA and FQGNSA. V gave up 2 bases and J gave up 1 base; unmatched junction bases: 6. The CDR3 here is CASSLKLAAIQETQYF. CDR3 nucleotides: TGTGCCAGCAGCTTAAAACTAGCGGCAATCCAAGAGACCCAGTACTTC. The full variable domain, rest sourced from reference TRBV7-2 and TRBJ2-5, is GAGVSQSPSNKVTEKGKDVELRCDPISGHTALYWYRQSLGQGLEFLIYFQGNSAPDKSGLPSDRFSAERTGGSVSTLTIQRTQQEDSAVYLCASSLKLAAIQETQYFGPGTRLLVL.

CDR3 amino acids: CASSYSPGEYYEQYF. CDR3 sequence (DNA): TGTGCCAGCAGTTACTCTCCAGGGGAATACTACGAGCAGTACTTC. V and J are TRBV6-5 and TRBJ2-7, with D maybe TRBD1 (6 bases). The CDR3 has 15 residues. The germline gives CDR1 MNHEY, CDR2 SVGAGI. The V gene lost 0 bases and the J gene lost 3 bases, with 12 bases spanning the gap.

This chain links TRBV7-2 with TRBJ2-1; the match to TRBD2 covers 15 bases. Per germline, CDR1 SGHTA and CDR2 FQGNSA. Germline trimming cut 2 bases from V and 1 base from J; bases unmatched to any gene: 15. This CDR3 contains 22 residues. CDR3 region: CASSLSLLDGTSGRHSYNEQFF. CDR3 bases: TGTGCCAGCAGCTTATCCCTCCTAGATGGGACTAGCGGGAGGCATTCCTACAATGAGCAGTTCTTC. Looking up the rest from reference TRBV7-2 and TRBJ2-1 gives the full variable domain: GAGVSQSPSNKVTEKGKDVELRCDPISGHTALYWYRQSLGQGLEFLIYFQGNSAPDKSGLPSDRFSAERTGGSVSTLTIQRTQQEDSAVYLCASSLSLLDGTSGRHSYNEQFFGPGTRLTVL.

This clonotype has only a few counts. The junction departs from the called germline gene at one end, perhaps through a read error. V usage is TRBV12-3 or TRBV12-4 and J usage is TRBJ2-7; tentative D call: TRBD1 (6 bases). The CDR3 is 13 residues long. The CDR3 coding sequence is TGTGCCAGCAGTTTAGCGCAGTGGGGGCACCTTCACTTC. Protein product: CASSLAQWGHLHF.

This clonotype was seen ten or more times. The chain is built from TRBV5-1 and TRBJ2-5; possibly TRBD1 or TRBD2 for D (6 bases each). CDR3 size: 14 residues. Between the trimmed V and J ends, which lost 0 bases and 5 bases, there was a span of 11 bases. The germline gives CDR1 SGHRS, CDR2 YFSETQ. CDR3 in amino acids: CASSLGGAEETQYF. In DNA, the CDR3 is TGCGCCAGCAGCTTGGGGGGGGCCGAGGAGACCCAGTACTTC.

This clonotype has just a few counts. The J gene is TRBJ2-1, the V gene TRBV5-6; D not resolved. The ends were cut back, 6 bases at V and 5 bases at J, with 15 bases in the middle. Germline CDR1 reads SGHDT; CDR2 reads YYEEEE. This CDR3 region has 14 residues. Here the CDR3 reads CASTIPTENNEQFF. In DNA form, the CDR3 reads TGTGCCAGCACCATACCGACGGAAAACAATGAGCAGTTCTTC.

This clonotype came up a few times. The chain links TRBV20-1 to TRBJ1-6, with 10 bases identical to TRBD1. V trimming: 5 bases; J trimming: 6 bases; junction bases outside the gene matches: 7. The CDR3 contains 15 residues. The germline V gene has CDR1 DFQATT and CDR2 SNEGSKA (reference sequence). CDR3 nucleotide sequence: TGCAGTGCTCTACCGAGGGACAGGGGTAATTCACCCCTCCACTTT. It encodes CSALPRDRGNSPLHF.

This chain joins TRBV9 and TRBJ2-1, with D perhaps given as TRBD1 or TRBD2 (6 bases each). Looked up from germline, CDR1 is SGDLS and CDR2 is YYNGEE. The CDR3 has 16 residues. V was trimmed by 4 bases and J by 7 bases, leaving 21 bases between them. The CDR3 nucleotides are TGTGCCAGCAGCCGTACTAGGGGGGTCGGGGTGAATGAGCAGTTCTTC. This sequence encodes CASSRTRGVGVNEQFF.

The rearrangement uses TRBV20-1 and TRBJ2-3; 8 nucleotides agree with TRBD2. The germline CDR1 and CDR2 sequences are DFQATT and SNEGSKA (reference sequence). V shed 5 bases, J shed 6 bases, and the junction held 16 bases outside the gene matches. There are 16 residues in the CDR3. The CDR3 loop is CSALPPGGGHRDTQYF. In nucleotides, the CDR3 is TGCAGTGCTTTACCCCCTGGCGGGGGGCATCGGGATACGCAGTATTTT.

This chain joins TRBV9 and TRBJ2-5; weak D call: TRBD1 (6 bases). CDR1 and CDR2 (germline): SGDLS, YYNGEE. Between the trimmed V and J ends, which lost 0 bases and 4 bases, there was a span of 10 bases. CDR3 length: 14 amino acids. This chain's CDR3 is CASSVEGGRETQYF. The DNA of the CDR3 is TGTGCCAGCAGCGTAGAAGGGGGACGAGAGACCCAGTACTTC.

J is TRBJ2-3 and V is TRBV29-1; a possible D gene is TRBD2 (6 bases). The germline CDR1 and CDR2 sequences are SQVTM and ANQGSEA. With 7 bases removed from V and 7 bases from J, the gap between germline ends came to 18 bases. The CDR3 sequence is 13 residues long. The CDR3: CSAGRLAKNTQYF. The CDR3 DNA sequence: TGCAGCGCTGGGCGTCTAGCGAAAAATACGCAGTATTTT.